The table lists the clone carrying this T cell receptor beta chain with a few counts. For the second PCR, which ran for roughly 7 to 11 cycles, a sample-barcoded 5' primer and a J-beta primer mix were used. TCRdb ran MiXCR on the 5' RACE reads and lists one entry per CDR3 protein. Here the sample spans roughly 1.6 million distinct CDR3 sequences, about 31% being singletons. The data were taken from a study of blood T cells in healthy people across ages. Trimming shortened V by 4 bases and J by 0 bases, and 16 bases separated the two germline ends. Germline-derived CDR1 and CDR2 are LGHDT and YNNKEL (reference sequence). The CDR3 consists of 16 residues.

The chain is built from TRBV3-1 and TRBJ2-7; possibly TRBD1 or TRBD2 for D (5 bases each). This clonotype originated in a woman aged 30 to 39 in good health. Source material: blood. The CDR3 DNA follows: TGTGCCAGCAGCCCGGGACCGCACGCCGGCTCCTACGAGCAGTACTTC. As protein: CASSPGPHAGSYEQYF.